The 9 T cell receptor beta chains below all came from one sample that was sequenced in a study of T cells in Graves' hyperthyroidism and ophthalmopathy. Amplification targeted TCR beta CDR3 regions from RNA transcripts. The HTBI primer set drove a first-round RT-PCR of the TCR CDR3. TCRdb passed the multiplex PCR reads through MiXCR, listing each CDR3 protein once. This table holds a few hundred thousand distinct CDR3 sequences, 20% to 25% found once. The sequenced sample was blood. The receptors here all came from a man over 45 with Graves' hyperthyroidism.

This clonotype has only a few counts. The CDR3 DNA follows: TGTGCCAGCAGTTACTCCTCCCTTGGTGGCTACACCTTC. This codes for CASSYSSLGGYTF. This chain joins TRBV6-6 and TRBJ1-2; D gene ambiguous. CDR3 size: 13 residues. V was cut by 0 bases and J by 7 bases, with 9 bases left in between. Germline loops: CDR1 MNHNY, CDR2 SVGAGI (reference sequence).

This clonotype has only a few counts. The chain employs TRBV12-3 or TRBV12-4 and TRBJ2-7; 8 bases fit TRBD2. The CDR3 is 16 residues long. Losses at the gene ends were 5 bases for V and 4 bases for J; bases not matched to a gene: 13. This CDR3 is CASSQHAGTSGYEQYF. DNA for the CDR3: TGTGCCAGCAGTCAACACGCCGGGACTAGTGGATACGAGCAGTACTTC.

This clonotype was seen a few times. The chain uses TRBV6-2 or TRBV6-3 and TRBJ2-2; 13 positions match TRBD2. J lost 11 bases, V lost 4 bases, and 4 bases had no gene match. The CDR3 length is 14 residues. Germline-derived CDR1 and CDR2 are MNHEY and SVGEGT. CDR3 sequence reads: CASSWTSGRLELFF. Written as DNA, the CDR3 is TGTGCCAGCAGTTGGACTAGCGGGAGATTAGAGCTGTTTTTT.

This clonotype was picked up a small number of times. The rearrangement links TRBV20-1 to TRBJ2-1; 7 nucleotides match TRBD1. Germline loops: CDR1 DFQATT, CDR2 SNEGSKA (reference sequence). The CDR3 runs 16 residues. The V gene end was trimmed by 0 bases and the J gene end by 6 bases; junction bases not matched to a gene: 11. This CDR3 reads CSARDWATGQFNEQFF. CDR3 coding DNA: TGCAGTGCTAGAGATTGGGCGACAGGGCAGTTCAATGAGCAGTTCTTC.

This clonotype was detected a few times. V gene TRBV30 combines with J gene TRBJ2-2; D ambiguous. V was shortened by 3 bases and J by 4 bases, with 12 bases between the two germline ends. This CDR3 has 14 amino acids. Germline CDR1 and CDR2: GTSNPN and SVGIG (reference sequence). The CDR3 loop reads CAWSPGWGTGELFF. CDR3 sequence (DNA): TGTGCCTGGAGCCCCGGCTGGGGCACCGGGGAGCTGTTTTTT.

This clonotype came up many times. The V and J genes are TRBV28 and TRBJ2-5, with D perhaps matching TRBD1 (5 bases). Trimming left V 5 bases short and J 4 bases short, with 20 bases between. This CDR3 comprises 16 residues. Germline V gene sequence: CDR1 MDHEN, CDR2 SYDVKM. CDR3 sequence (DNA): TGTGCCAGCAGTCCACTGCCCCCCAGGGTAGGAGAGACCCAGTACTTC. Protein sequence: CASSPLPPRVGETQYF.

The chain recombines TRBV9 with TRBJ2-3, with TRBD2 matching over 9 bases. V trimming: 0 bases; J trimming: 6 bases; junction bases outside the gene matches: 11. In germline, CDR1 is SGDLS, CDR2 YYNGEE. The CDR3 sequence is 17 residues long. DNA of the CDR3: TGTGCCAGCAGCGTAGATCCACCTAGCGGGACAAAGGATACGCAGTATTTT. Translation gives CASSVDPPSGTKDTQYF.

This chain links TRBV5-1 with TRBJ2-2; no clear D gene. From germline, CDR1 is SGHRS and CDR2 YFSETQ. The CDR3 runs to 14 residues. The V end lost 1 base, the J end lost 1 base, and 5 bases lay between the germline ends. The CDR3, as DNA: TGCGCCAGCAGCTTGCGTCGGAACACCGGGGAGCTGTTTTTT. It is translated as CASSLRRNTGELFF.

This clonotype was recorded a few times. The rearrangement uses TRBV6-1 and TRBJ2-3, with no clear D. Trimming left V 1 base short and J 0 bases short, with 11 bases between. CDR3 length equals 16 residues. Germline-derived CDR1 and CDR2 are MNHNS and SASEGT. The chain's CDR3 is CASSEERILSTDTQYF. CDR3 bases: TGTGCCAGCAGTGAAGAGCGTATTCTGAGCACAGATACGCAGTATTTT.